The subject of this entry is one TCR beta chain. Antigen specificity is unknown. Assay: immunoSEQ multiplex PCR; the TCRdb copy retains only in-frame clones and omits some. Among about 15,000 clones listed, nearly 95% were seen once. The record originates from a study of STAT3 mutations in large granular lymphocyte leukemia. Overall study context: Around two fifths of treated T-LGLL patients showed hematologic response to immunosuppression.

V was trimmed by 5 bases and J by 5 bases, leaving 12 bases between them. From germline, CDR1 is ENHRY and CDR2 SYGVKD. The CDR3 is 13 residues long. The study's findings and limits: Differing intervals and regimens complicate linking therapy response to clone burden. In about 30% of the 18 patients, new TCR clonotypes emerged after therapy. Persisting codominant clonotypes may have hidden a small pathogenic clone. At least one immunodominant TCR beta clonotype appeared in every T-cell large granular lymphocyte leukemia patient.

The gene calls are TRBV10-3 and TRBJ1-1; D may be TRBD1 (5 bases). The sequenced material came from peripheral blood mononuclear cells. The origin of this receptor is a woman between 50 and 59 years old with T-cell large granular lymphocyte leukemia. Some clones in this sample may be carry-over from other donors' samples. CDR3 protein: CAISLDGGTEAFF. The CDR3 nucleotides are TGTGCCATCAGTCTCGATGGGGGAACTGAAGCTTTCTTT.